This T cell receptor beta chain originates from a study of blood T cell repertoires in COVID-19. About the study: Whether acute or convalescent, the COVID-19 samples came from the United States, Italy and Spain. T cells, B-cell-depleted T cells, or PBMCs supplied cDNA or gDNA.

In the original workflow: Cell counts per sample came from amplifying reference gene primers. Method: immunoSEQ multiplex PCR; TCRdb's copy keeps in-frame clones and lacks some. That table is the source of V, J and clone size, and D and trimming were worked out from the DNA. The sample records under 250,000 clones, around 90% being singletons. Germline CDR1 SNHLY, CDR2 FYNNEI. The J segment lost 6 bases and the V segment lost 4 bases, leaving 10 bases of the junction unmatched. This CDR3 region has 15 residues. This sequence joins TRBV2 and TRBJ2-3; TRBD2 agrees at 7 bases. This TCR derives from a man aged 55-75 years who had recovered from COVID-19. Sample: peripheral blood. CDR3 in DNA: TGTGCCAGCAGTGTTTCGCGGGGGTCCGGGGATACGCAGTATTTT. It codes for CASSVSRGSGDTQYF.